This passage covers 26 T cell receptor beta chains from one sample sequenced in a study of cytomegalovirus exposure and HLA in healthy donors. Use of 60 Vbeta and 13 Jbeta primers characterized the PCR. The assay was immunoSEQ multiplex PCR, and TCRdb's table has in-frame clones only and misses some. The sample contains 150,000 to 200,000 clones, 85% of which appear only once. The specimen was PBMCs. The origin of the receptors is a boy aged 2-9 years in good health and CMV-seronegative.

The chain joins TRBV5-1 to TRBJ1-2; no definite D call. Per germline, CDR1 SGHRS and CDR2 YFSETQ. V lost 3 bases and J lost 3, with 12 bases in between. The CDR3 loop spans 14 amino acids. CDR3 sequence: CASSSSGGDYGYTF. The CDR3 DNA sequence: TGCGCCAGCAGCTCAAGTGGAGGAGACTATGGCTACACCTTC.

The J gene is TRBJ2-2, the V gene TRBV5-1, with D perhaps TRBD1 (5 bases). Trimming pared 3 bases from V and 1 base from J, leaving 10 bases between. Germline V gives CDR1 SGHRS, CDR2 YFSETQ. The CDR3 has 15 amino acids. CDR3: CASSSWQGNTGELFF. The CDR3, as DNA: TGCGCCAGCAGCTCATGGCAGGGGAACACCGGGGAGCTGTTTTTT.

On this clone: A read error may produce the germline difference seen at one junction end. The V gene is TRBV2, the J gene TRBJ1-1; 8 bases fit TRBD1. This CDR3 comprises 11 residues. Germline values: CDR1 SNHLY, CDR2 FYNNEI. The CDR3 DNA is TGTGCCAGCAGTCCCCAGGGGGCGACCTCTTTT. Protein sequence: CASSPQGATSF.

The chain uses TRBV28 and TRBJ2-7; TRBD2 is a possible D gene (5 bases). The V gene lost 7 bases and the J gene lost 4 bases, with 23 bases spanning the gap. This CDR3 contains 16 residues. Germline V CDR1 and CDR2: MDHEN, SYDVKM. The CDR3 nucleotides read TGTGCCAGCACCTCCCCCCGGGGAATACCTTCGTACGAGCAGTACTTC. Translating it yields CASTSPRGIPSYEQYF. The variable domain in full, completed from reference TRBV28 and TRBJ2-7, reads DVKVTQSSRYLVKRTGEKVFLECVQDMDHENMFWYRQDPGLGLRLIYFSYDVKMKEKGDIPEGYSVSREKKERFSLILESASTNQTSMYLCASTSPRGIPSYEQYFGPGTRLTVT.

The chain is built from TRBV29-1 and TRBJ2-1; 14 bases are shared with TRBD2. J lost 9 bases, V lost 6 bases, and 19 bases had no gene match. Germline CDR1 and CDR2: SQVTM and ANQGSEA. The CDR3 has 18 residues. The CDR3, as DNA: TGCAGCGTCGCCTGGCCCATCGGGACTAGCGGGAGAAGGAGTGAGCAGTTCTTC. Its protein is CSVAWPIGTSGRRSEQFF.

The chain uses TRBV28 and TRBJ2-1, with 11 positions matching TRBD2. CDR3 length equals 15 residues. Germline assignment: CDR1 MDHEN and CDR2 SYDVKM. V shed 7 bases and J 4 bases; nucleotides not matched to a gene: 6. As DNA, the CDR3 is TGTGCCAGCACCATCGGGACTAGCGGTTACAATGAGCAGTTCTTC. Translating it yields CASTIGTSGYNEQFF. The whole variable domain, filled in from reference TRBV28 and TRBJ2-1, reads DVKVTQSSRYLVKRTGEKVFLECVQDMDHENMFWYRQDPGLGLRLIYFSYDVKMKEKGDIPEGYSVSREKKERFSLILESASTNQTSMYLCASTIGTSGYNEQFFGPGTRLTVL.

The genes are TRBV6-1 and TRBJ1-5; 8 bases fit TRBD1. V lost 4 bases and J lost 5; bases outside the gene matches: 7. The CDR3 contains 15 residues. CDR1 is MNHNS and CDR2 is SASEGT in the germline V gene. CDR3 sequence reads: CASSGRTGNYQPQHF. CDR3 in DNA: TGTGCCAGCAGTGGAAGGACAGGGAATTATCAGCCCCAGCATTTT.

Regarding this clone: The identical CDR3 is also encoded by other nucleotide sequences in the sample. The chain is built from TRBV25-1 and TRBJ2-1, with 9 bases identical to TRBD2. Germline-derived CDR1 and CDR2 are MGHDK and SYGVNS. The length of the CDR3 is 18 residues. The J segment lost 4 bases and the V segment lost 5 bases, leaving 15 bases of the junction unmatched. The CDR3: CASSTRGSSGSAYNEQFF. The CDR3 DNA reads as TGTGCCAGCAGTACCCGGGGGAGTAGCGGGAGTGCGTACAATGAGCAGTTCTTC.

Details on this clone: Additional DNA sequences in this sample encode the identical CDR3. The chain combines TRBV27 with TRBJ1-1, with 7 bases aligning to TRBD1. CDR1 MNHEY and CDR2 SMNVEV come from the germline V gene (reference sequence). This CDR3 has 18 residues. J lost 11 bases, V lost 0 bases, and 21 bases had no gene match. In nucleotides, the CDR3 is TGTGCCAGCAGTTTATCCCGTTCACCGACAGGGCGGACGGGGTGGGCTTTCTTT. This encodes CASSLSRSPTGRTGWAFF.

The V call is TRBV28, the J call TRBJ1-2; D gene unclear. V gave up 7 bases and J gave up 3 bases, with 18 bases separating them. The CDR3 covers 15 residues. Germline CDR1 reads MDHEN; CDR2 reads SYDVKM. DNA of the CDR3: TGTGCCAGCACCATTAAATCGGGGATTTACTATGGCTACACCTTC. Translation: CASTIKSGIYYGYTF.

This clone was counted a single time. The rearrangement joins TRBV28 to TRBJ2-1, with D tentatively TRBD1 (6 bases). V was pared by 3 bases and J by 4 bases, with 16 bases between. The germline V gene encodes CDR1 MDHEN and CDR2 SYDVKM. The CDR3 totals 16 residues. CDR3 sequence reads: CASSFGVQGQYNEQFF. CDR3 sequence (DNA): TGTGCCAGCAGTTTCGGAGTCCAAGGACAGTACAATGAGCAGTTCTTC.

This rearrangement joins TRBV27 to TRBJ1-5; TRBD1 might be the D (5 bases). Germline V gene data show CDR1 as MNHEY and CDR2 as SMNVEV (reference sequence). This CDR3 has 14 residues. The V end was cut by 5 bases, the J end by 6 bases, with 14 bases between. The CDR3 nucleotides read TGTGCCAGCAGTCTGGCAGGGCCCACTCAGCCCCAGCATTTT. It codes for CASSLAGPTQPQHF.

The CDR3 region has the DNA TGTGCCAGCTCACCCGGGAGAAAGGCGGAAGAGACCCAGTACTTC. Translation: CASSPGRKAEETQYF. This chain links TRBV18 with TRBJ2-5; weak D call: TRBD2 (6 bases). Per germline, CDR1 KGHSH and CDR2 LQKENI. There are 15 residues in the CDR3. V was trimmed by 3 bases and J by 3 bases, leaving 14 bases between them.

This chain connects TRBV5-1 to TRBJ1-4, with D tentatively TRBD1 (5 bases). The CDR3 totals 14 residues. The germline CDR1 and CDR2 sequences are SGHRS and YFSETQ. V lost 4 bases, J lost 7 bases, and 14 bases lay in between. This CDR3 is CASSGGEIGEKLFF. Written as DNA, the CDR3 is TGCGCCAGCAGCGGGGGGGAGATCGGTGAAAAACTGTTTTTT.

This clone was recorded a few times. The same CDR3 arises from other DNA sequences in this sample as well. The chain's CDR3 is CASSQGGLAGVGTGELFF. Here the CDR3 DNA reads TGCGCCAGCAGCCAAGGGGGCCTAGCGGGAGTCGGTACCGGGGAGCTGTTTTTT. V usage is TRBV4-1 and J usage is TRBJ2-2, with 10 nucleotides matching TRBD2. CDR3 length: 18 residues. After removal of 1 base from V and 5 bases from J, the junction contained 10 bases not matched to a gene. Germline V gives CDR1 MGHRA, CDR2 YSYEKL.

DNA of the CDR3: TGCGCCAGCAGCCAAGAGGGGGCCTCTGGGGCCAACGTCCTGACTTTC. Protein sequence: CASSQEGASGANVLTF. The chain has TRBV4-1 and TRBJ2-6, with a tentative D call TRBD1 (6 bases). Germline V gene lookup returns CDR1 MGHRA and CDR2 YSYEKL. The V gene lost 0 bases and the J gene lost 0 bases, with 6 bases spanning the gap. The CDR3 is 16 amino acids.

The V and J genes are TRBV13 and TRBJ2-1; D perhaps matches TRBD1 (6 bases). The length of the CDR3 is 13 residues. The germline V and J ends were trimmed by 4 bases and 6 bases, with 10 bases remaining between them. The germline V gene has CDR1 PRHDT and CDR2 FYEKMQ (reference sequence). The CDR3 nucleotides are TGTGCCAGCAGCTCCGGACAGCTCAATGAGCAGTTCTTC. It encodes CASSSGQLNEQFF.

This CDR3 is CASSVGREGTQYF. The DNA of the CDR3 is TGTGCCAGCAGCGTAGGCAGGGAAGGGACCCAGTACTTC. V gene TRBV9 combines with J gene TRBJ2-5; TRBD1 is a possible D gene (5 bases). This CDR3 region has 13 residues. Between the trimmed V and J ends, which lost 0 bases and 7 bases, there was a span of 10 bases. Germline CDR1 reads SGDLS; CDR2 reads YYNGEE.

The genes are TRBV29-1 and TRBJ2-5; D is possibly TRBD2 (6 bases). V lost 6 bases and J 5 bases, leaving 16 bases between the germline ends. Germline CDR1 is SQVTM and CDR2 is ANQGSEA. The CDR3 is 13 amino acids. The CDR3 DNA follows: TGCAGCGTGGCGGGATCAGCTCGGGAGACCCAGTACTTC. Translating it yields CSVAGSARETQYF.

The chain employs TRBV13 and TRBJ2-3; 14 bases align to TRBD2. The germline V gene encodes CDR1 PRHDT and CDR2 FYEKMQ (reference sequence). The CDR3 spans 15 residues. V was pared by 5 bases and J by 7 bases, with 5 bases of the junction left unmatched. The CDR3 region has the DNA TGTGCCAGCAGCCGGACTAGCGGGAGGAGAAATACGCAGTATTTT. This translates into CASSRTSGRRNTQYF.

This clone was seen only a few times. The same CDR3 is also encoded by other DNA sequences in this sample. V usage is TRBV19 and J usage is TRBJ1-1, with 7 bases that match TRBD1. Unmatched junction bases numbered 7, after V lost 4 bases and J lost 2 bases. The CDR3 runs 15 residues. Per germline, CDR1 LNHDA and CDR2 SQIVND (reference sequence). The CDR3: CASSRNRDRNTEAFF. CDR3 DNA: TGTGCCAGTAGTAGAAACCGGGACAGAAACACTGAAGCTTTCTTT.

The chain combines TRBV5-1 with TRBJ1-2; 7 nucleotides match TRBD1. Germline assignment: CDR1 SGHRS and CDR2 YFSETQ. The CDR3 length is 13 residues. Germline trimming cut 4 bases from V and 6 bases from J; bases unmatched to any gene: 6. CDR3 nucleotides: TGCGCCAGCAGCCCAGCCGGACAGGATGGCTACACCTTC. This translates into CASSPAGQDGYTF.

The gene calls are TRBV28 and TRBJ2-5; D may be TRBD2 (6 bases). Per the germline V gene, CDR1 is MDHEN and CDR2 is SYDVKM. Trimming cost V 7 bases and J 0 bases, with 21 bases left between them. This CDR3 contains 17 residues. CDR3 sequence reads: CASIARTTLAHQETQYF. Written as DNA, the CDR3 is TGTGCCAGCATTGCCCGGACTACCCTAGCTCACCAAGAGACCCAGTACTTC. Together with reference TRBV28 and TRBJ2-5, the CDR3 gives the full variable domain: DVKVTQSSRYLVKRTGEKVFLECVQDMDHENMFWYRQDPGLGLRLIYFSYDVKMKEKGDIPEGYSVSREKKERFSLILESASTNQTSMYLCASIARTTLAHQETQYFGPGTRLLVL.

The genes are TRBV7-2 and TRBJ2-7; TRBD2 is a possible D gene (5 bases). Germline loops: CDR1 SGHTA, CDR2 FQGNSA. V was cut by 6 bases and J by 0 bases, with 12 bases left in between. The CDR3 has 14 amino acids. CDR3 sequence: CASRLPGSSYEQYF. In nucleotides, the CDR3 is TGTGCCAGCAGGCTACCGGGGAGCTCCTACGAGCAGTACTTC. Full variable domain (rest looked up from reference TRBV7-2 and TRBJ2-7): GAGVSQSPSNKVTEKGKDVELRCDPISGHTALYWYRQSLGQGLEFLIYFQGNSAPDKSGLPSDRFSAERTGGSVSTLTIQRTQQEDSAVYLCASRLPGSSYEQYFGPGTRLTVT.

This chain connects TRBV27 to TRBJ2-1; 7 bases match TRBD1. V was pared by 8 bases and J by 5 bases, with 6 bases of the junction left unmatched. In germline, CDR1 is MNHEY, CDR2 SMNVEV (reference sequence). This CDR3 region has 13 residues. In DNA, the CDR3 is TGTGCCAGCCTTGGACAGGCTAACAATGAGCAGTTCTTC. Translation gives CASLGQANNEQFF.

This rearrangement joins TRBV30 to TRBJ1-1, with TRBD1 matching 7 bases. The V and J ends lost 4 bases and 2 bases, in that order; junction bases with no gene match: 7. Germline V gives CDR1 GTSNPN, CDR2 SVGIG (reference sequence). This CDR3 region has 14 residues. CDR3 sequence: CAWTRDSKNTEAFF. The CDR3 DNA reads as TGTGCCTGGACGAGGGACAGCAAAAACACTGAAGCTTTCTTT.